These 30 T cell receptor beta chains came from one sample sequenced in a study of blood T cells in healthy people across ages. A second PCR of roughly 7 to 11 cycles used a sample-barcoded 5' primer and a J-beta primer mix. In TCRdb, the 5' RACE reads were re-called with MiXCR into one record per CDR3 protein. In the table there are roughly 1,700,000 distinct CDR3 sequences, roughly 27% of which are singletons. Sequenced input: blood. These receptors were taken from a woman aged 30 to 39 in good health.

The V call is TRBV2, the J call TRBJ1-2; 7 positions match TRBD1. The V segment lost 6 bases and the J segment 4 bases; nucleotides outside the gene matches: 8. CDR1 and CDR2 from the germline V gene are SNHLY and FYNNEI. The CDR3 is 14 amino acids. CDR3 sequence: CASRDREGVYGYTF. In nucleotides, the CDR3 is TGTGCCAGCAGAGACAGGGAGGGTGTCTATGGCTACACCTTC.

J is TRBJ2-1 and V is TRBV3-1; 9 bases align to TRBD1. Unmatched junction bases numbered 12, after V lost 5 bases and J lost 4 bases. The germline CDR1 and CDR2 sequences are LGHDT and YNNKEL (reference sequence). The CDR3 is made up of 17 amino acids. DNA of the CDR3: TGTGCCAGCAGCTCCCGACAGGGGGTCTCACTTTACAATGAGCAGTTCTTC. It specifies CASSSRQGVSLYNEQFF.

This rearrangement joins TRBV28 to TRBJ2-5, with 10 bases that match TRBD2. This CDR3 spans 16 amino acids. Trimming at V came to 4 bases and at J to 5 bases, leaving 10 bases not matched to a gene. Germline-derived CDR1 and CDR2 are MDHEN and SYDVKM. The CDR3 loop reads CASSSLRLAGEETQYF. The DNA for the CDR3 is TGTGCCAGCAGTTCTCTGCGTCTAGCGGGGGAGGAGACCCAGTACTTC. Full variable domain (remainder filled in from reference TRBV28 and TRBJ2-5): DVKVTQSSRYLVKRTGEKVFLECVQDMDHENMFWYRQDPGLGLRLIYFSYDVKMKEKGDIPEGYSVSREKKERFSLILESASTNQTSMYLCASSSLRLAGEETQYFGPGTRLLVL.

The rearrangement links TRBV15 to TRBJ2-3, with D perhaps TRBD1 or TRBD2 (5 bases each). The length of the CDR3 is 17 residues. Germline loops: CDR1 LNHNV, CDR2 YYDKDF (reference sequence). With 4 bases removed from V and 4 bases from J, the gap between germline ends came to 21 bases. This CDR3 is CATSTGGPGLGPDTQYF. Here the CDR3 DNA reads TGTGCCACCAGCACAGGCGGGCCAGGGCTGGGGCCAGATACGCAGTATTTT. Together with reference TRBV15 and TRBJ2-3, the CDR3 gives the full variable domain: DAMVIQNPRYQVTQFGKPVTLSCSQTLNHNVMYWYQQKSSQAPKLLFHYYDKDFNNEADTPDNFQSRRPNTSFCFLDIRSPGLGDTAMYLCATSTGGPGLGPDTQYFGPGTRLTVL.

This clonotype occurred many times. The CDR3 reads CASSRARTAQETQYF. The CDR3 coding sequence is TGCGCCAGCAGCCGAGCGCGGACAGCCCAAGAGACCCAGTACTTC. The V gene is TRBV5-1, the J gene TRBJ2-5; maybe TRBD1 (6 bases). CDR3 length: 15 amino acids. In germline, CDR1 is SGHRS, CDR2 YFSETQ. V lost 4 bases, J lost 1 base, and 14 bases lay in between.

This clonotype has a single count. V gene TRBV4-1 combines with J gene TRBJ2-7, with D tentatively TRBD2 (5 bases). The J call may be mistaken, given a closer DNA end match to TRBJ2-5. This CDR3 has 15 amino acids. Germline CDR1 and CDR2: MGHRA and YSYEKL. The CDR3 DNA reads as TGCGCCAGCAGCCAAGATTCGGGATACGGGGAGACCCAGTACTTC. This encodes CASSQDSGYGETQYF.

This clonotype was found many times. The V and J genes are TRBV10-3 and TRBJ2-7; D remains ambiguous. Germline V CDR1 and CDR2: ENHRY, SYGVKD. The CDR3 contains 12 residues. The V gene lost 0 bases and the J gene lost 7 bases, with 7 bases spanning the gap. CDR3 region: CAISESRWEQYF. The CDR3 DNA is TGTGCCATCAGTGAGTCACGGTGGGAGCAGTACTTC.

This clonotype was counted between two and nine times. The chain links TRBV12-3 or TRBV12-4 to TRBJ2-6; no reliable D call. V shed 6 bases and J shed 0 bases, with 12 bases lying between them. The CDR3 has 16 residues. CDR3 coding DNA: TGTGCCAGCAGGGCGTCGTATTACTCTGGGGCCAACGTCCTGACTTTC. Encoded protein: CASRASYYSGANVLTF.

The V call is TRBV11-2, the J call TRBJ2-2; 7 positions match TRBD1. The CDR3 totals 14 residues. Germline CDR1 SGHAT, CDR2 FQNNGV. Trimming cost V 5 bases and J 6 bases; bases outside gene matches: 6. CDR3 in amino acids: CASSIRTGPGELFF. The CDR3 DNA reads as TGTGCCAGCAGCATAAGGACAGGCCCCGGGGAGCTGTTTTTT.

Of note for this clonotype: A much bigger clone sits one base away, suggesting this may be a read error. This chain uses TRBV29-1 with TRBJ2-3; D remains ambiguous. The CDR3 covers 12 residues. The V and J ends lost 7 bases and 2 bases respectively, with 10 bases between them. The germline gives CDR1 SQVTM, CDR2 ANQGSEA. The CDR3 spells CSAFTDTDTQYF. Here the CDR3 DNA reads TGCAGCGCGTTCACAGACACAGATACGCAGTATTTT.

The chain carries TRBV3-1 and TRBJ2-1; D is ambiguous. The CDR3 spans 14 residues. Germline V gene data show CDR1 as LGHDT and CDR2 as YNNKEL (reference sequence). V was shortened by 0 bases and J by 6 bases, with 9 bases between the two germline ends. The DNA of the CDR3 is TGTGCCAGCAGCCAAGATAACAGACCCAATGAGCAGTTCTTC. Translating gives CASSQDNRPNEQFF.

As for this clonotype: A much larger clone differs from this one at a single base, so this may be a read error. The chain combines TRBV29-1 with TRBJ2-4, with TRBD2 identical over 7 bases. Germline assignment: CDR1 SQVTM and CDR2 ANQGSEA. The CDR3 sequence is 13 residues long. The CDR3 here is CSGGEGEGYEQCF. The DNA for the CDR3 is TGCAGCGGGGGGGAGGGTGAAGGTTACGAGCAGTGCTTC.

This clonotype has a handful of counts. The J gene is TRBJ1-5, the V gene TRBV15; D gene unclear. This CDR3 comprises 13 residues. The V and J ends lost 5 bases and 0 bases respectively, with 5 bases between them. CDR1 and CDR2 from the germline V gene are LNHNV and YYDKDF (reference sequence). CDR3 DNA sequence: TGTGCCACCAGCTGGGATAGCAATCAGCCCCAGCATTTT. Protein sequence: CATSWDSNQPQHF. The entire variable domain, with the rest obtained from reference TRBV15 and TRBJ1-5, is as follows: DAMVIQNPRYQVTQFGKPVTLSCSQTLNHNVMYWYQQKSSQAPKLLFHYYDKDFNNEADTPDNFQSRRPNTSFCFLDIRSPGLGDTAMYLCATSWDSNQPQHFGDGTRLSIL.

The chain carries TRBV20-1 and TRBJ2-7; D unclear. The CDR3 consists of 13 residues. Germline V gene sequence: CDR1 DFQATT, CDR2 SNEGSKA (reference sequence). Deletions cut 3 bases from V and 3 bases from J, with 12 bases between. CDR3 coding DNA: TGCAGTGCTAGTATCCACGCTCGCTACGAGCAGTACTTC. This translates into CSASIHARYEQYF.

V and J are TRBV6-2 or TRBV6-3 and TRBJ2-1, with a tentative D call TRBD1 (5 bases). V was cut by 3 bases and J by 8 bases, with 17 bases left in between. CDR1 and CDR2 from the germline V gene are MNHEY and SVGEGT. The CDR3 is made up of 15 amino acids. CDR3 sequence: CASSYFTLKGDEQFF. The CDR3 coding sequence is TGTGCCAGCAGTTATTTTACGTTAAAAGGGGATGAGCAGTTCTTC.

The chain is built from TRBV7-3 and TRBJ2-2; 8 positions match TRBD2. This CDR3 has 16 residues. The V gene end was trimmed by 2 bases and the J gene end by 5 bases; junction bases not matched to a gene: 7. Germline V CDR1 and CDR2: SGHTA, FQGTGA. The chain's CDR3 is CASSLATSGATGELFF. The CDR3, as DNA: TGTGCCAGCAGCTTAGCAACTAGCGGAGCGACCGGGGAGCTGTTTTTT.

The CDR3 nucleotides are TGTGCCAGCAGCCCCAGGGACAGGGTTAGGGACACTGAAGCTTTCTTT. Its protein is CASSPRDRVRDTEAFF. V gene TRBV7-2 combines with J gene TRBJ1-1; TRBD1 agrees at 9 bases. CDR1 and CDR2 from the germline V gene are SGHTA and FQGNSA. The CDR3 spans 16 residues. Trimming removed 5 bases from V and 3 bases from J; junction bases left unmatched: 10.

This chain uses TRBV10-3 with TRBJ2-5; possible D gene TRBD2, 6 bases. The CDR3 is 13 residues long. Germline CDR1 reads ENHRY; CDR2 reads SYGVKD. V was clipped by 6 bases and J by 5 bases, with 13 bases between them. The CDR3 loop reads CAIRAPGEETQYF. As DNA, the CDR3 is TGTGCCATCAGAGCACCGGGGGAGGAGACCCAGTACTTC.

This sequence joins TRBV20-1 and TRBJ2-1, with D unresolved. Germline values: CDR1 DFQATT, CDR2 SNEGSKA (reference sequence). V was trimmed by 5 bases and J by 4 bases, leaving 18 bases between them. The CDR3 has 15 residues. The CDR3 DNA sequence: TGCAGTGCTCCCTACTTTGGGCTACTTTACAATGAGCAGTTCTTC. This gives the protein CSAPYFGLLYNEQFF.

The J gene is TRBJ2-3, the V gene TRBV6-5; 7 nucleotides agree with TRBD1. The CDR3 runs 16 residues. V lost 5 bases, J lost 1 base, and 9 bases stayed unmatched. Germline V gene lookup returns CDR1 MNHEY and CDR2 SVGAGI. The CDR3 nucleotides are TGTGCCAGCAGTCTGACACCCGGGACAGGCACAGATACGCAGTATTTT. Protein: CASSLTPGTGTDTQYF.

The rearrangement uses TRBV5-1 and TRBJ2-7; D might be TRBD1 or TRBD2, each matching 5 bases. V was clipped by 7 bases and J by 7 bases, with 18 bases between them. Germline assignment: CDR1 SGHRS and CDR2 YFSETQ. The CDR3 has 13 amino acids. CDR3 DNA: TGCGCCAGCGGCCCAGGGCCTAGGAGGGAGCAGTACTTC. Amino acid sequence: CASGPGPRREQYF.

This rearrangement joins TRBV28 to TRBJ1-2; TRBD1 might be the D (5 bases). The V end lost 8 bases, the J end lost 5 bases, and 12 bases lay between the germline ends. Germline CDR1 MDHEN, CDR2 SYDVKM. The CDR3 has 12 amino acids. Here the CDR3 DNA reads TGTGCCAGCGGGGCCGTGGAATATGGCTACACCTTC. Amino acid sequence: CASGAVEYGYTF.

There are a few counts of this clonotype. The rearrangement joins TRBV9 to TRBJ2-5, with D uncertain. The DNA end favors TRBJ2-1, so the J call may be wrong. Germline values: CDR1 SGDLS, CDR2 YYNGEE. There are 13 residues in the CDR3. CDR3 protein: CASSVAPQETQFF. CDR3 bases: TGTGCCAGCAGCGTAGCCCCCCAAGAGACCCAGTTCTTC.

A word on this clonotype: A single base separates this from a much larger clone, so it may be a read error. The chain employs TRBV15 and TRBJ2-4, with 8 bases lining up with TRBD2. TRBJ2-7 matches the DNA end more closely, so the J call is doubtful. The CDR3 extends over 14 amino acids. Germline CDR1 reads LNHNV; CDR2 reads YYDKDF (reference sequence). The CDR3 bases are TGTGCCACCGGCAGAGCGGGAGTACGGTACGAGCAGTACTTC. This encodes CATGRAGVRYEQYF.

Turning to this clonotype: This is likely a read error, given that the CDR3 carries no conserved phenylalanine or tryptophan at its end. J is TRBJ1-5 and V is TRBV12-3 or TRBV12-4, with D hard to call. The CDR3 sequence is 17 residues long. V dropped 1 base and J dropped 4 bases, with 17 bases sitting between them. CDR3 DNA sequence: TGTGCCAGCAGTTTAGGTAATGGGCCCGGGTTAAATCAGCCCCAGCATTGT. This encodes CASSLGNGPGLNQPQHC.

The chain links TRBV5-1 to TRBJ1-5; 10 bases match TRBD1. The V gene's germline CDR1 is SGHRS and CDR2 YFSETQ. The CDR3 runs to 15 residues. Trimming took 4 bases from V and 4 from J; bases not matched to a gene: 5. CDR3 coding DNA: TGCGCCAGCAGCCCCGGGACAGGGGAGAATCAGCCCCAGCATTTT. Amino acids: CASSPGTGENQPQHF.

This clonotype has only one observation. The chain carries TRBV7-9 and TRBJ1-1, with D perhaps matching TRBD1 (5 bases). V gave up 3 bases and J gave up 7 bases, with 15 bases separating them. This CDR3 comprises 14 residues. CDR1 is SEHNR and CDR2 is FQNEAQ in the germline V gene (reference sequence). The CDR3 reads CASSFMDKWGEAFF. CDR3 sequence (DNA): TGTGCCAGCAGCTTTATGGACAAATGGGGTGAAGCTTTCTTT.

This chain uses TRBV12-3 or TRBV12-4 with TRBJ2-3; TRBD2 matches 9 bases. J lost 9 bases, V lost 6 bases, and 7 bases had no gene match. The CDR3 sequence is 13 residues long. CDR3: CASSPGLAGTQYF. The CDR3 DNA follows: TGTGCCAGCAGCCCGGGACTAGCAGGGACGCAGTATTTT.

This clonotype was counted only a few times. The CDR3: CASSLDPSGRAGEQFF. DNA for the CDR3: TGTGCCAGCAGCTTGGACCCTAGCGGGAGGGCGGGTGAGCAGTTCTTC. V usage is TRBV5-5 and J usage is TRBJ2-1, with TRBD2 matching over 12 bases. This CDR3 is 16 amino acids long. V trimming: 0 bases; J trimming: 9 bases; junction bases outside the gene matches: 7. Germline V gene lookup returns CDR1 SGHKS and CDR2 YYEKEE (reference sequence).

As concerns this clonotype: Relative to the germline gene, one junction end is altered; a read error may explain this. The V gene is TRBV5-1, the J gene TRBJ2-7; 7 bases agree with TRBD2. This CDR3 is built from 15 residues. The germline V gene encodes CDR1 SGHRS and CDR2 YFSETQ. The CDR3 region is CASSLGGGSSCEQYF. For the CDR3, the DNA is TGCGCCAGCAGCTTGGGTGGCGGGAGCTCCTGCGAGCAGTACTTC.